This T cell receptor beta chain was sequenced for a study of cytotoxic CD8 clonotypes in ibrutinib-treated CLL (TCRdb year 2021). A note on the overall study: The cohort had about a dozen relapsed/refractory and more than 14 treatment-naive patients; roughly 17 were IGHV unmutated. Longitudinal samples were obtainable from about 30% of the 86 participants in the trial. Responses were partial in around 25 patients and complete in 2; after median approximately 66 months follow-up, approximately 15 stayed in remission and about twelve progressed. The response samples were drawn at a median of approximately 12 months into treatment, with a range of roughly 6 to 40 months. On average, each sample yielded roughly 260,000 productive templates and around 100,000 productive rearrangements. Every remission and progressive disease sample was obtained while ibrutinib was still being received by the patients. Cryopreserved peripheral blood mononuclear cells were collected before treatment, at response, and at either disease progression or sustained remission. General findings and caveats noted by the study authors: At baseline, clonality was higher than in age-matched healthy donors and showed a strong correlation with circulating CD8+ T-cell counts. Sampling times were not matched between patients in sustained remission and patients whose disease was progressing, and lymph node repertoires were not examined. Public clonotypes were rare and either shrank or stayed stable during treatment, and the rise in clonality at ibrutinib response reflected expansion of private clonotypes. Clonality increased at ibrutinib response, stayed stable in sustained remission, and fell back toward baseline at progression.

Per the publication, the time point label means: 12 months on ibrutinib. For TCR beta library preparation, roughly 2.1 micrograms of genomic DNA was extracted from cryopreserved PBMCs. High-throughput TCR beta sequencing was performed on longitudinal blood samples from CLL patients receiving ibrutinib monotherapy. The patients were enrolled in a single-center, open-label phase 2 trial of ibrutinib monotherapy. To note about this clone: Its target antigen remains unknown. Base qualities are not at hand, and no much larger clone is one base apart.

The goal of deep resolution MiSeq sequencing was a depth between 1 in 1 million and 1 in 200,000 T cells, and coverage averaged 10x per clonotype. The immunoSEQ hsTCRB Kit was used to generate TCR beta libraries. On the authors' methods: ImmunoSEQ Data Assistant and ImmunoSEQ Analyzer were used for data analysis, and V, D and J genes were assigned according to IMGT definitions. Clonality, with values ranging from 0 to 1, was calculated as one minus the normalized Shannon entropy of productive rearrangement frequencies. Only overrepresented clonotypes making up at least 0.05% of each patient's repertoire were included in the public clonotype analysis. Approximately 14 age-matched healthy donor repertoires from immuneACCESS served as clonality controls. TCRdb stores this immuneACCESS table with in-frame sequences only. Part of the clones is absent; in the studies checked, under half of the shortfall reflects unresolved V genes, and no reason is known for the rest. D and trimming were read from the DNA, whereas the V and J calls and clone size are those reported in that table. The sample table lists some 63,000 clones, around nine tenths of them with a count of one. The ten top clones hold approximately 3.1% of the sample.

Taken from cysteine to phenylalanine, the CDR3 has 18 residues. Only the CDR3 region is kept as DNA, spanning 54 bases read in frame from base 1. The CDR1 and CDR2 encoded by the germline V gene are SQVTM and ANQGSEA. V trim: 3 bases; J trim: 1 base; unmatched bases: 10. The chain uses TRBV29-1 and TRBJ2-3; 13 central bases correspond to TRBD2. The source of this sequence is a human donor with chronic lymphocytic leukemia. Sequenced material: PBMCs, taken after 12 months of ibrutinib treatment. The CDR3: CSVEFYGGLAGGTDTQYF. The nucleotide sequence reads TGCAGCGTTGAGTTTTACGGTGGACTAGCGGGAGGCACAGATACGCAGTATTTT.